This T cell receptor beta chain was obtained from a study of identical twins. General study points: The analysis was cross-sectional rather than longitudinal within donors.

MiXCR, applied by TCRdb to the 5' RACE reads, yields one record per CDR3 protein. The sample includes a few hundred thousand distinct CDR3 sequences, approximately 8.6% of them seen just once. This CDR3 is 13 amino acids long. V lost 5 bases to trimming and J lost 4 bases, with 11 bases between them. The germline CDR1 and CDR2 sequences are LNHNV and YYDKDF (reference sequence). This clonotype was counted many times. Its antigen is not known. The data also belong to a second study, concerning yellow fever vaccine responses in identical twins.

Specimen: CD8+ T cells sorted from blood. The rearrangement links TRBV15 to TRBJ1-1; no reliable D call. This receptor was obtained from a woman aged 18-29 years in good health. CDR3 loop: CATSGGLSTEAFF. In DNA, the CDR3 is TGTGCCACCAGCGGAGGGCTGAGCACTGAAGCTTTCTTT.